The entry that follows covers one TCR beta chain sequence. This sample was taken from a study of blood T cell repertoires in COVID-19. Study-level background: T cells, B-cell-depleted T cells, or PBMCs provided the cDNA or gDNA that served as material.

Trimming at V came to 5 bases and at J to 3 bases, leaving 1 base not matched to a gene. Germline V CDR1 and CDR2: SGHTA, FQGNSA. This CDR3 is built from 13 residues. In the study's own analysis: Amplification of reference gene primers provided the estimated nucleated cell counts. Sequencing was performed with immunoSEQ multiplex PCR; in TCRdb, only in-frame clones are kept and a portion is missing. Clonal size and the V and J genes are those of that table, whereas D and trimming came from the DNA. The sample lists around 26,000 clones; roughly 76% were seen once. The sample was peripheral blood. This rearrangement joins TRBV7-2 to TRBJ2-7; TRBD1 matches 10 bases. The sequence came from a man aged 65-85 years with acute or convalescent COVID-19. The CDR3 sequence: CASSRTGGYEQYF. Here the CDR3 DNA reads TGTGCCAGCAGCCGGACAGGGGGCTACGAGCAGTACTTC.